This TCR beta chain is drawn from a study of cytomegalovirus exposure and HLA in healthy donors. Study in general: In terms of ancestry, the Caucasian-associated cluster contained about 80% of the approximately 400 genotyped donors.

The CDR3 covers 12 residues. Germline assignment: CDR1 LNHDA and CDR2 SQIVND (reference sequence). This clone was recorded once. Both 60 Vbeta primers and 13 Jbeta primers went into the PCR. The protocol was immunoSEQ multiplex PCR, while the TCRdb copy is restricted to in-frame clones and leaves out a portion. The table lists about 180,000 clones, around 74% of them singletons. At collection, donors were nominally healthy, but unrecorded immune exposures were probable. The sequenced sample consisted of PBMCs. This receptor was identified in a male donor in good health and CMV-seronegative. The rearrangement joins TRBV19 to TRBJ2-1; 7 positions agree with TRBD2. The CDR3 here is CAGGNPYNEQFF. As DNA, the CDR3 is TGTGCGGGGGGGAATCCCTACAATGAGCAGTTCTTC. The full variable domain, its missing parts supplied by reference TRBV19 and TRBJ2-1, is DGGITQSPKYLFRKEGQNVTLSCEQNLNHDAMYWYRQDPGQGLRLIYYSQIVNDFQKGDIAEGYSVSREKKESFPLTVTSAQKNPTAFYLCAGGNPYNEQFFGPGTRLTVL.